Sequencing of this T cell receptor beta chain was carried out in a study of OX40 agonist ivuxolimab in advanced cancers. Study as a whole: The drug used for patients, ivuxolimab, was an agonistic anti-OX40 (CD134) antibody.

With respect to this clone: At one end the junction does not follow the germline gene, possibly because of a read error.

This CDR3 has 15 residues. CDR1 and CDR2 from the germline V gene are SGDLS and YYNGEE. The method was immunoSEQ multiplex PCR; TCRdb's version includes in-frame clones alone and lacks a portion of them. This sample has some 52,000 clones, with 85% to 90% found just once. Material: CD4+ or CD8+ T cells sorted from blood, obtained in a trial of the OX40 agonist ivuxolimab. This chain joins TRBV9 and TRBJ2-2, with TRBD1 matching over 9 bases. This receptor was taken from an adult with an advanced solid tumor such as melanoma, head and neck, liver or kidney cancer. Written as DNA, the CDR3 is TGTGCCAGCAGCCCCGGGACAGGGTCGGACCGGGGAGCTGTTTTT. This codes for CASSPGTGSDRGAVF.